This entry lists 13 T cell receptor beta chains sequenced from one sample in a study of blood T cells in healthy people across ages. Through a sample-barcoded 5' primer and a J-beta primer mix, a second PCR was run for 7 to 11 cycles. TCRdb re-analysed the 5' RACE reads in MiXCR, keeping a single row per CDR3 protein. The table includes roughly 900,000 distinct CDR3 sequences, 40% to 60% detected once. Sequencing was performed on blood. These receptors all come from a man aged 25-45 years in good health.

The chain recombines TRBV20-1 with TRBJ2-1, with D tentatively TRBD1 (5 bases). V gave up 3 bases and J gave up 4 bases, with 10 bases separating them. The CDR3 is made up of 13 amino acids. The germline gives CDR1 DFQATT, CDR2 SNEGSKA (reference sequence). The CDR3, as DNA: TGCAGTGCTAGGGGGCGGCAATACAATGAGCAGTTCTTC. It translates to CSARGRQYNEQFF.

A few counts support this clonotype. V and J are TRBV10-2 and TRBJ1-2; D unresolved. V gave up 7 bases and J gave up 6 bases, with 15 bases separating them. The CDR3 spans 13 residues. CDR1 WSHSY and CDR2 SAAADI come from the germline V gene. The CDR3 DNA sequence: TGCGCCAGCACTGCGGCCAGGTGGGATGGCTACACCTTC. This encodes CASTAARWDGYTF.

The rearrangement joins TRBV7-2 to TRBJ2-5; D is perhaps TRBD1 (5 bases). V lost 4 bases and J lost 2, with 11 bases in between. The CDR3 is made up of 14 amino acids. CDR1 is SGHTA, CDR2 FQGNSA, per germline. The chain's CDR3 is CASSSLGQQETQYF. The CDR3 DNA reads as TGTGCCAGCAGCTCGTTGGGGCAGCAAGAGACCCAGTACTTC.

In its sample, this clonotype was seen a few times. An end of the junction differs from the germline gene, which may be a read error. The chain carries TRBV4-1 and TRBJ2-7; 10 nucleotides line up with TRBD1. Germline V lookup: CDR1 MGHRA, CDR2 YSYEKL. The CDR3 extends over 16 amino acids. This CDR3 reads CASSQGGQGLFYELYF. In nucleotides, the CDR3 is TGCGCCAGCAGCCAAGGGGGACAGGGGCTCTTCTACGAGCTGTACTTC.

The chain joins TRBV5-1 to TRBJ1-2, with no clear D. Germline assignment: CDR1 SGHRS and CDR2 YFSETQ. The CDR3 is made up of 16 amino acids. Trimming stripped 4 bases from V and 1 base from J, with 17 bases between. The CDR3 region is CASSLLRGANNYGYTF. The CDR3 DNA follows: TGCGCCAGCAGCCTGCTTCGTGGAGCTAATAACTATGGCTACACCTTC.

CDR3 amino acids: CAIRTESTEAFF. The CDR3 DNA sequence: TGTGCCATCAGGACGGAGAGCACTGAAGCTTTCTTT. V gene TRBV10-3 combines with J gene TRBJ1-1, with D hard to call. Germline V gives CDR1 ENHRY, CDR2 SYGVKD. The V end was cut by 6 bases, the J end by 4 bases, with 9 bases between. This CDR3 is built from 12 residues.

This rearrangement joins TRBV3-1 to TRBJ2-4; D not resolved. The J call is in doubt because the DNA end fits TRBJ2-7 better. CDR1 is LGHDT and CDR2 is YNNKEL in the germline V gene (reference sequence). This CDR3 has 13 amino acids. The CDR3 loop reads CASSQVETYEQYF. The CDR3 nucleotides are TGTGCCAGCAGCCAAGTTGAAACCTACGAGCAGTACTTC.

J is TRBJ1-2 and V is TRBV30; D is perhaps TRBD1 (5 bases). V was pared by 5 bases and J by 4 bases, with 14 bases between. The germline V gene encodes CDR1 GTSNPN and CDR2 SVGIG (reference sequence). The CDR3 is made up of 13 amino acids. The DNA of the CDR3 is TGTGCCTGGGCCCGGCAGGGCCTCTATGGCTACACCTTC. It yields the protein CAWARQGLYGYTF.

The V gene is TRBV12-3 or TRBV12-4, the J gene TRBJ2-5, with 7 bases lining up with TRBD1. The CDR3 runs 14 residues. V shed 5 bases and J 3 bases; nucleotides not matched to a gene: 6. CDR3 in amino acids: CASSQLQGKETQYF. The DNA for the CDR3 is TGTGCCAGCAGTCAATTACAGGGGAAAGAGACCCAGTACTTC.

The rearrangement joins TRBV15 to TRBJ2-5, with D tentatively TRBD1 (5 bases). Trimming pared 0 bases from V and 5 bases from J, leaving 10 bases between. Germline CDR1 LNHNV, CDR2 YYDKDF (reference sequence). The CDR3 covers 14 residues. In DNA, the CDR3 is TGTGCCACCAGCAGAGATTGGGGCCCGGAGACCCAGTACTTC. Encoded protein: CATSRDWGPETQYF.

Regarding this clonotype: This could be a read error, since a much larger clone is one nucleotide away. V usage is TRBV7-2 and J usage is TRBJ2-1; no reliable D call. CDR1 is SGHTA and CDR2 is FQGNSA in the germline V gene. CDR3 length equals 12 residues. The CDR3 nucleotides read TGTTCCAGCAGCTTCAATTACAATGAGCAGTTCTTC. It is translated as CSSSFNYNEQFF.

This clonotype showed up just a few times. In DNA, the CDR3 is TGTGCCAGCACGTTTCTAACAGACAATGAGCAGTTCTTC. Protein sequence: CASTFLTDNEQFF. The chain joins TRBV28 to TRBJ2-1; D gene unclear. With 7 bases removed from V and 5 bases from J, the gap between germline ends came to 12 bases. The germline V gene has CDR1 MDHEN and CDR2 SYDVKM. The CDR3 consists of 13 residues.

J is TRBJ2-2 and V is TRBV10-3; D is unclear. The CDR3 has 12 residues. Germline CDR1 is ENHRY and CDR2 is SYGVKD. V lost 8 bases to trimming and J lost 4 bases, with 8 bases between them. The CDR3 is CAIRPGTGELFF. CDR3 sequence (DNA): TGTGCCATCCGCCCGGGCACCGGGGAGCTGTTTTTT.